The 30 T cell receptor beta chains below all came from one sample that was sequenced in a study of cytomegalovirus exposure and HLA in healthy donors. TCRdb's copy holds only in-frame clones and misses some; the assay was immunoSEQ multiplex PCR. The sample carries some 140,000 clones, approximately 86% recorded once. The sample comprised PBMCs. Receptor source: a man younger than 35 in good health and CMV-seropositive.

For this clone: The same CDR3 is also encoded by other DNA sequences in this sample. The chain has TRBV6-5 and TRBJ2-7, with 8 positions matching TRBD1. The CDR3 is made up of 15 amino acids. The V segment lost 0 bases and the J segment 4 bases; nucleotides outside the gene matches: 5. Germline lookup yields CDR1 MNHEY and CDR2 SVGAGI. As DNA, the CDR3 is TGTGCCAGCAGTTACTCCGGGACAGGATCTTACGAGCAGTACTTC. Residues: CASSYSGTGSYEQYF.

This chain connects TRBV29-1 to TRBJ1-1; the D is unclear. V lost 1 base and J 4 bases, leaving 7 bases between the germline ends. Per germline, CDR1 SQVTM and CDR2 ANQGSEA. The CDR3 length is 12 residues. For the CDR3, the DNA is TGCAGCGTTGAAGGAGGAGTCACTGAAGCTTTCTTT. Translation: CSVEGGVTEAFF.

V gene TRBV19 combines with J gene TRBJ2-7, with D unclear. CDR1 LNHDA and CDR2 SQIVND come from the germline V gene (reference sequence). CDR3 length equals 14 residues. The ends were cut back, 5 bases at V and 0 bases at J, with 11 bases in the middle. DNA of the CDR3: TGTGCCAGTAGTCCCGGAGAGAGCTCCTACGAGCAGTACTTC. It is translated as CASSPGESSYEQYF.

The CDR3 region has the DNA TGTGCCAGTAGTCTCGACAGGGGGACCTACAATGAGCAGTTCTTC. Translating it yields CASSLDRGTYNEQFF. J is TRBJ2-1 and V is TRBV19, with 9 bases fitting TRBD1. Germline-derived CDR1 and CDR2 are LNHDA and SQIVND (reference sequence). After removal of 5 bases from V and 2 bases from J, the junction contained 4 bases not matched to a gene. This CDR3 has 15 amino acids.

About this clone: In the same sample, other DNA sequences code for this CDR3. The chain has TRBV7-2 and TRBJ2-7; D is perhaps TRBD1 (6 bases). Germline assignment: CDR1 SGHTA and CDR2 FQGNSA. The CDR3 spans 14 residues. The ends were cut back, 5 bases at V and 2 bases at J, with 13 bases in the middle. CDR3 loop: CASSPRQVPYEQYF. The CDR3 DNA is TGTGCCAGCAGCCCTCGACAGGTTCCCTACGAGCAGTACTTC.

This rearrangement joins TRBV5-6 to TRBJ2-5, with 10 bases that match TRBD1. Germline V gives CDR1 SGHDT, CDR2 YYEEEE. Trimming took 3 bases from V and 3 from J; bases not matched to a gene: 2. The CDR3 extends over 14 amino acids. The CDR3 sequence is CASSWGTGEETQYF. In DNA, the CDR3 is TGTGCCAGCAGCTGGGGGACAGGGGAAGAGACCCAGTACTTC.

The chain uses TRBV30 and TRBJ2-7; TRBD2 matches 9 bases. Per germline, CDR1 GTSNPN and CDR2 SVGIG (reference sequence). V was pared by 0 bases and J by 6 bases, with 9 bases of the junction left unmatched. The CDR3 is made up of 15 amino acids. The CDR3: CAWSVRAGGPGEQYF. In nucleotides, the CDR3 is TGTGCCTGGAGTGTCCGGGCGGGGGGGCCCGGCGAGCAGTACTTC.

A note on this clone: An end of the junction does not agree with germline; a read error may underlie this. The rearrangement links TRBV7-2 to TRBJ1-2; the D gene is possibly TRBD1 (6 bases). The CDR3 contains 12 residues. Germline CDR1 is SGHTA and CDR2 is FQGNSA. The CDR3 reads CASSLASGVIAF. The CDR3 nucleotides are TGTGCCAGCAGCTTAGCATCAGGGGTCATCGCCTTC. The full variable domain, with the rest looked up from reference TRBV7-2 and TRBJ1-2, is GAGVSQSPSNKVTEKGKDVELRCDPISGHTALYWYRQSLGQGLEFLIYFQGNSAPDKSGLPSDRFSAERTGGSVSTLTIQRTQQEDSAVYLCASSLASGVIAFGSGTRLTVV.

The J gene is TRBJ1-2, the V gene TRBV5-1, with 7 nucleotides matching TRBD1. V was pared by 3 bases and J by 6 bases, with 11 bases of the junction left unmatched. CDR3 length equals 15 residues. Germline CDR1 and CDR2: SGHRS and YFSETQ. CDR3 coding DNA: TGCGCCAGCAGCTCCACTCCTGGACAGGCGAATGGCTACACCTTC. It codes for CASSSTPGQANGYTF.

The CDR3 reads CAWSVGQLYNEQFF. The CDR3 DNA is TGTGCCTGGAGTGTGGGGCAGCTCTACAATGAGCAGTTCTTC. V gene TRBV30 combines with J gene TRBJ2-1; D is possibly TRBD1 (5 bases). Germline loops: CDR1 GTSNPN, CDR2 SVGIG (reference sequence). The germline V and J ends were trimmed by 0 bases and 3 bases, with 9 bases remaining between them. CDR3 size: 14 residues.

The chain couples TRBV10-3 to TRBJ1-1; D gene uncertain. V was pared by 0 bases and J by 0 bases, with 5 bases between. The CDR3 totals 14 residues. The germline CDR1 and CDR2 sequences are ENHRY and SYGVKD. This chain's CDR3 is CAISESQMNTEAFF. The CDR3 DNA is TGTGCCATCAGTGAGTCCCAGATGAACACTGAAGCTTTCTTT.

The chain uses TRBV5-1 and TRBJ2-4; 11 bases fit TRBD1. J was trimmed by 0 bases and V by 4 bases; bases with no gene match: 9. CDR1 and CDR2 (germline): SGHRS, YFSETQ. The CDR3 totals 18 residues. The CDR3, as DNA: TGCGCCAGCAGCCCCGGGACAGGGGGGCCCAAAGCCAAAAACATTCAGTACTTC. Its translation is CASSPGTGGPKAKNIQYF.

The chain combines TRBV7-2 with TRBJ1-4, with a possible D match to TRBD1 (5 bases). Trimming stripped 3 bases from V and 5 bases from J, with 13 bases between. CDR1 and CDR2 from the germline V gene are SGHTA and FQGNSA. The CDR3 contains 15 residues. The chain's CDR3 is CASSFSPGLNEKLFF. For the CDR3, the DNA is TGTGCCAGCAGCTTCTCTCCGGGACTGAATGAAAAACTGTTTTTT.

There are a few counts of this clone. The chain combines TRBV27 with TRBJ1-2; D is ambiguous. The CDR3 runs to 13 residues. The germline gives CDR1 MNHEY, CDR2 SMNVEV (reference sequence). Deletions cut 8 bases from V and 6 bases from J, with 16 bases between. The chain's CDR3 is CASHPRGSHGYTF. The CDR3 DNA sequence: TGTGCCAGCCATCCCCGGGGAAGCCATGGCTACACCTTC.

This clone turned up a few times. The J gene is TRBJ2-7, the V gene TRBV7-8; 8 nucleotides agree with TRBD2. Germline CDR1 is SGHVS and CDR2 is FQNEAQ. V lost 1 base and J lost 6; bases outside the gene matches: 8. CDR3 length equals 15 residues. The CDR3 loop is CASSLGSGIVPEQYF. In DNA form, the CDR3 reads TGTGCCAGCAGCTTAGGTAGCGGGATCGTTCCCGAGCAGTACTTC.

This chain uses TRBV7-9 with TRBJ2-3; weak D call: TRBD1 (5 bases). Deletions cut 5 bases from V and 1 base from J, with 13 bases between. Germline V lookup: CDR1 SEHNR, CDR2 FQNEAQ (reference sequence). This CDR3 is 15 amino acids long. In DNA, the CDR3 is TGTGCCAGCAGCCCCCAGGGCATCGGCACAGATACGCAGTATTTT. It specifies CASSPQGIGTDTQYF.

This clone appeared once. The chain combines TRBV7-3 with TRBJ2-5, with D perhaps matching TRBD2 (7 bases). CDR3 length: 15 residues. Germline V gene sequence: CDR1 SGHTA, CDR2 FQGTGA. V lost 3 bases to trimming and J lost 2 bases, with 13 bases between them. CDR3 in DNA: TGTGCCAGCAGCTTTGGGGGGGCAGATCAAGAGACCCAGTACTTC. Encoded protein: CASSFGGADQETQYF.

V usage is TRBV7-6 and J usage is TRBJ2-2; a weak D match, TRBD2 (5 bases). Trimming stripped 1 base from V and 4 bases from J, with 7 bases between. The germline CDR1 and CDR2 sequences are SGHVS and FNYEAQ. The CDR3 covers 14 residues. CDR3 nucleotides: TGTGCCAGCAGCTTAGGGGAGACCACCGGGGAGCTGTTTTTT. This encodes CASSLGETTGELFF. Looking up the rest from reference TRBV7-6 and TRBJ2-2 gives the full variable domain: GAGVSQSPRYKVTKRGQDVALRCDPISGHVSLYWYRQALGQGPEFLTYFNYEAQQDKSGLPNDRFSAERPEGSISTLTIQRTEQRDSAMYRCASSLGETTGELFFGEGSRLTVL.

The gene calls are TRBV13 and TRBJ2-4; D is perhaps TRBD1 (6 bases). The CDR3 extends over 12 amino acids. Trimming cost V 6 bases and J 7 bases, with 10 bases left between them. Germline CDR1 is PRHDT and CDR2 is FYEKMQ (reference sequence). Here the CDR3 reads CASRGQSNIQYF. For the CDR3, the DNA is TGTGCCAGCAGAGGACAGAGTAACATTCAGTACTTC.

This sequence joins TRBV27 and TRBJ1-1; 8 nucleotides align to TRBD1. Germline lookup yields CDR1 MNHEY and CDR2 SMNVEV (reference sequence). The CDR3 runs to 15 residues. Unmatched junction bases numbered 8, after V lost 5 bases and J lost 3 bases. The chain's CDR3 is CASSPGQGTDTEAFF. CDR3 DNA sequence: TGTGCCAGCAGTCCCGGACAGGGAACGGACACTGAAGCTTTCTTT.

CDR3 coding DNA: TGTGCCAGCAGTGAACAAGGCACAGATACGCAGTATTTT. Translating it yields CASSEQGTDTQYF. The rearrangement links TRBV6-4 to TRBJ2-3; D ambiguous. Germline V gives CDR1 MRHNA, CDR2 SNTAGT. Trimming removed 3 bases from V and 1 base from J, with 5 bases in between. This CDR3 is 13 amino acids long.

This chain uses TRBV19 with TRBJ2-3; D remains ambiguous. This CDR3 is built from 13 residues. Trimming pared 5 bases from V and 4 bases from J, leaving 10 bases between. Per germline, CDR1 LNHDA and CDR2 SQIVND (reference sequence). This CDR3 is CASSPQHPDTQYF. The CDR3, as DNA: TGTGCCAGTAGTCCCCAACACCCAGATACGCAGTATTTT.

This chain connects TRBV10-1 to TRBJ2-7, with 10 nucleotides matching TRBD1. Germline V CDR1 and CDR2: WNHNN, SYGVQD (reference sequence). The CDR3 is 17 amino acids. V shed 7 bases and J 2 bases; nucleotides not matched to a gene: 14. The CDR3 region is CASTMIPRDRGTYEQYF. The CDR3, as DNA: TGCGCCAGCACCATGATACCCCGGGACAGGGGAACCTACGAGCAGTACTTC.

The chain has TRBV10-3 and TRBJ2-5, with TRBD2 identical over 10 bases. Germline V lookup: CDR1 ENHRY, CDR2 SYGVKD. This CDR3 spans 14 amino acids. The J segment lost 3 bases and the V segment lost 6 bases, leaving 4 bases of the junction unmatched. The DNA for the CDR3 is TGTGCCATCAGCGTAAGCGGGAGGGAAGAGACCCAGTACTTC. It codes for CAISVSGREETQYF.

The V gene is TRBV19, the J gene TRBJ1-1; 8 positions agree with TRBD1. This CDR3 spans 14 amino acids. Germline V gives CDR1 LNHDA, CDR2 SQIVND (reference sequence). Trimming removed 6 bases from V and 0 bases from J; junction bases left unmatched: 3. CDR3 protein: CASSPDRVNTEAFF. DNA of the CDR3: TGTGCCAGTAGCCCGGACAGGGTGAACACTGAAGCTTTCTTT. Filled out from reference TRBV19 and TRBJ1-1, the complete variable domain reads DGGITQSPKYLFRKEGQNVTLSCEQNLNHDAMYWYRQDPGQGLRLIYYSQIVNDFQKGDIAEGYSVSREKKESFPLTVTSAQKNPTAFYLCASSPDRVNTEAFFGQGTRLTVV.

The chain carries TRBV4-2 and TRBJ1-4, with D unclear. Trimming shortened V by 3 bases and J by 2 bases, and 10 bases separated the two germline ends. The CDR3 spans 15 residues. Looked up from germline, CDR1 is LGHNA and CDR2 is YNFKEQ. The CDR3 DNA is TGTGCCAGCAGCCAGAGTCAACTGACTAATGAAAAACTGTTTTTT. Protein: CASSQSQLTNEKLFF.

The genes are TRBV27 and TRBJ2-5, with 9 bases fitting TRBD1. J lost 4 bases, V lost 6 bases, and 3 bases had no gene match. The CDR3 consists of 13 residues. CDR1 and CDR2 (germline): MNHEY, SMNVEV (reference sequence). The CDR3 coding sequence is TGTGCCAGCAGACAGACAGGGGGAGAGACCCAGTACTTC. Amino acid sequence: CASRQTGGETQYF.

CDR3 in amino acids: CASSLKTGVTEAFF. In nucleotides, the CDR3 is TGTGCCAGCAGTCTCAAGACAGGGGTCACTGAAGCTTTCTTT. V gene TRBV27 combines with J gene TRBJ1-1; 8 nucleotides match TRBD1. Per germline, CDR1 MNHEY and CDR2 SMNVEV (reference sequence). The CDR3 runs 14 residues. The junction had 6 bases not matched to a gene; V was cut back by 5 bases and J by 4 bases.

Concerning this clone: It is unclear where the CDR3 begins or ends on the DNA, so no DNA is shown, and the CDR3 is as TCRdb lists it. The chain links TRBV6-5 to TRBJ1-2. A total of 12 residues make up the CDR3, ends included. Germline V gene sequence: CDR1 MNHEY, CDR2 SVGAGI. The CDR3 here is CASSTSGYGYTF.

This clone has just a few counts. Other DNA sequences of this sample code for an identical CDR3. The chain recombines TRBV6-5 with TRBJ1-2; 10 bases align to TRBD1. This CDR3 has 13 amino acids. The V and J ends lost 6 bases and 6 bases, in that order; junction bases with no gene match: 4. Germline values: CDR1 MNHEY, CDR2 SVGAGI. The CDR3 here is CASRAGTGDGYTF. The CDR3 bases are TGTGCCAGCAGGGCCGGGACAGGGGATGGCTACACCTTC.